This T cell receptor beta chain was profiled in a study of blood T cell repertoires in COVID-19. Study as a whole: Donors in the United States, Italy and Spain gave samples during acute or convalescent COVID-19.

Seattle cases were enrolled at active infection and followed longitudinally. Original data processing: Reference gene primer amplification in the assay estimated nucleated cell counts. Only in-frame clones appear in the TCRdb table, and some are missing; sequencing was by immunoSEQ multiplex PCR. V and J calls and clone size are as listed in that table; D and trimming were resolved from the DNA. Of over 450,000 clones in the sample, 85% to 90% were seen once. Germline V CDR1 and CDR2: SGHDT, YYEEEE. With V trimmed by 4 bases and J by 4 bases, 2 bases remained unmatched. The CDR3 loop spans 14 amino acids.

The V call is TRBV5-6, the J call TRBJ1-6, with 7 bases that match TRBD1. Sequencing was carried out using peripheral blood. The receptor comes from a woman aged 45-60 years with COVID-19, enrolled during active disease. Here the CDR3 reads CASSPDRYNSPLHF. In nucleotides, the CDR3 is TGTGCCAGCAGCCCGGACAGGTATAATTCACCCCTCCACTTT. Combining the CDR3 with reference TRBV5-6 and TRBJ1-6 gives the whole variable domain DAGVTQSPTHLIKTRGQQVTLRCSPKSGHDTVSWYQQALGQGPQFIFQYYEEEERQRGNFPDRFSGHQFPNYSSELNVNALLLGDSALYLCASSPDRYNSPLHFGNGTRLTVT.